This TCR beta chain originates from a study of siplizumab effects on memory and regulatory T cells. Study findings and constraints: Proliferating CD4+ or CD8+ clones, roughly 80-95% of them, lacked an assignable naive or memory phenotype.

In the case of this clone: The antigen is undetermined.

Measured with immunoSEQ multiplex PCR; TCRdb has only the in-frame clones, and not every one. The sample carries roughly 100,000 clones, around 97% recorded once. The sequenced sample was naive CD4+ T cells sorted from blood. This TCR was sampled from a human donor in good health.

The CDR3 DNA reads as TGTGCCATCGGGGCCCCAGGGGCAACTAATGAAAAACTGTTTTTT. Its translation: CAIGAPGATNEKLFF. This sequence joins TRBV10-3 and TRBJ1-4, with D maybe TRBD1 (6 bases). V lost 8 bases, J lost 0 bases, and 13 bases lay in between. CDR3 length equals 15 residues. Germline CDR1 reads ENHRY; CDR2 reads SYGVKD.